This T cell receptor (beta chain) was recorded in a study of metastatic and nonmetastatic thyroid tumors. As for the study in general: Repertoires were compared across blood and tumor or nodule tissue from malignant and benign thyroid patients.

Every patient was untreated before thyroid surgery. In the authors' workflow: Across clinicopathological groups, CDR3 differences served as the basis for building a distant-metastasis classifier for papillary thyroid cancer. MiXCR re-clonotyped the PCR reads for TCRdb. TCRdb assigned the V and J calls; the authors' analysis was not used. Of around 44,000 clones in the sample, around 28% are singletons; the top ten hold about 10%. V lost 5 bases and J lost 2, with 15 bases in between. CDR1 is MDHEN, CDR2 SYDVKM, per germline. This CDR3 contains 15 residues. This clone has a count of ten or more. Source material: blood. The clonotype comes from a male donor with papillary thyroid cancer or a benign thyroid nodule (not recorded which). Some clones in this sample may be carry-over from other donors' samples. The chain combines TRBV28 with TRBJ1-1; no reliable D call. The CDR3 loop is CASSLEAAVNTEAFF. The CDR3 DNA sequence: TGTGCCAGCAGTCTAGAAGCCGCGGTTAACACTGAAGCTTTCTTT.